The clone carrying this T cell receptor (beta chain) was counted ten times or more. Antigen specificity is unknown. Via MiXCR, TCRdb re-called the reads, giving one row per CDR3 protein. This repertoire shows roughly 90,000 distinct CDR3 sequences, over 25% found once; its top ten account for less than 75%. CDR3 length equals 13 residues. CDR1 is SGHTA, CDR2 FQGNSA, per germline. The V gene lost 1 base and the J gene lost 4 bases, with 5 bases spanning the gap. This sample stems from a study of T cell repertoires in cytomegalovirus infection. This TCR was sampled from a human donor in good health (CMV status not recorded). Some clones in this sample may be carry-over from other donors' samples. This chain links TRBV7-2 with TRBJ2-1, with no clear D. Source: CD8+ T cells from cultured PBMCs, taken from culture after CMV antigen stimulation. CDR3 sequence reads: CASSLGAYNEQFF. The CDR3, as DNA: TGTGCCAGCAGCTTAGGGGCTTACAATGAGCAGTTCTTC.